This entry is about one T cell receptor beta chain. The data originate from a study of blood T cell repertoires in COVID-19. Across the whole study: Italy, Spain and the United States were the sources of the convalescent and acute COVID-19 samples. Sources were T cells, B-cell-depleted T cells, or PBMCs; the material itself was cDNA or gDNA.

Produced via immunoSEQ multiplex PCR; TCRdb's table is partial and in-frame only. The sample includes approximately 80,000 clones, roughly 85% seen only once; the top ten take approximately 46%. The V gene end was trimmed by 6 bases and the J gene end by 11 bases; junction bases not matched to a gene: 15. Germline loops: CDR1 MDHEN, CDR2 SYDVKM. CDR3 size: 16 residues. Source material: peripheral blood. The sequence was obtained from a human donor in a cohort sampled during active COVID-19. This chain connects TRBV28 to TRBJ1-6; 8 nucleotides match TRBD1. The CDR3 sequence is CASRLDSGQATAPLHF. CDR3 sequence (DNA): TGTGCCAGCAGATTAGACTCGGGACAGGCTACGGCACCCCTCCACTTT.